This TCR beta chain is from a study of cytomegalovirus exposure and HLA in healthy donors. Looking at the study overall: There were more than 350 genotyped donors. Of these, roughly 80% fell in the genetic ancestry cluster associated with self-reported Caucasian donors. General study points: Cytomegalovirus-associated status was assigned to approximately 160 TCR beta chains.

The germline gives CDR1 SGHVS, CDR2 FQNEAQ. CDR3 size: 15 residues. V gave up 6 bases and J gave up 3 bases; unmatched junction bases: 11. Healthy individuals who donated bone marrow served as the donors. With regard to this clone: Its matching antigen is unknown.

The PCR contained 60 Vbeta and 13 Jbeta primers. Method: immunoSEQ multiplex PCR; TCRdb's copy keeps in-frame clones and lacks some. Of 130,000 to 150,000 clones listed, approximately 79% are singletons. Specimen: PBMCs. The chain combines TRBV7-8 with TRBJ2-7; 7 bases map to TRBD2. The receptor was isolated from a man younger than 35 in good health and CMV-seropositive. The CDR3 loop is CASSPPDREGYEQYF. CDR3 nucleotides: TGTGCCAGCAGTCCACCAGATAGGGAGGGCTACGAGCAGTACTTC.